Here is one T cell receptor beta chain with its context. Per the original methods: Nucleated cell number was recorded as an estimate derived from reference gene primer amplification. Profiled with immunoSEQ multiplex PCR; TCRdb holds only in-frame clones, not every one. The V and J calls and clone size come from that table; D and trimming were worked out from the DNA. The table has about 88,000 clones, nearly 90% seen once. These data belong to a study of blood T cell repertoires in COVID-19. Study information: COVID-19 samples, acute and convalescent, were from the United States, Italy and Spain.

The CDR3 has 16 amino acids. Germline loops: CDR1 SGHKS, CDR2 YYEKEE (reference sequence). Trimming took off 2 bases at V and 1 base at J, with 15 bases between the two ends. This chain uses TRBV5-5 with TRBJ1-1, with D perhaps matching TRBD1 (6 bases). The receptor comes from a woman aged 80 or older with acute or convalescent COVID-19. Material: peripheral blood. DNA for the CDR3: TGTGCCAGCAGCTTCGACCTTACAGGGTGGAACACTGAAGCTTTCTTT. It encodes CASSFDLTGWNTEAFF. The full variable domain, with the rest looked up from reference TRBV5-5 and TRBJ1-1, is DAGVTQSPTHLIKTRGQQVTLRCSPISGHKSVSWYQQVLGQGPQFIFQYYEKEERGRGNFPDRFSARQFPNYSSELNVNALLLGDSALYLCASSFDLTGWNTEAFFGQGTRLTVV.